The present T cell receptor (beta chain) was sequenced within a study of control samples from healthy donors and cancer patients. Trimming removed 5 bases from V and 2 bases from J, with 12 bases in between. The CDR3 has 14 residues. The germline CDR1 and CDR2 sequences are SGHTA and FQGTGA. TCRdb's table, derived via immunoSEQ multiplex PCR, lists solely in-frame clones and lacks some. Of about 180,000 clones in the sample, around 94% are singletons; the top ten hold around 1.5%. Sample: blood. This TCR was recovered from a man younger than 45 in good health. The V call is TRBV7-3, the J call TRBJ2-5; D unresolved. CDR3 in amino acids: CASSPDLDQETQYF. The CDR3 DNA reads as TGTGCCAGCAGCCCCGACCTAGATCAAGAGACCCAGTACTTC.